A single sample gave rise to the 30 T cell receptor beta chains below, sequenced in a study of vaccination effects on CD4 cells after COVID-19. No cognate antigen is known for these TCRs. Libraries were prepared by immunoSEQ multiplex PCR; TCRdb keeps only in-frame clonotypes and omits some of them. The data contain around 30,000 clones, 60% to 80% of them singletons. After around 10 days in culture, the CD4+ T cells were isolated. The specimen comprised CD4+ T cells from PBMCs cultured without peptide, sampled before COVID-19 vaccination. The receptors originated from a human donor who received a COVID-19 vaccine.

This rearrangement joins TRBV7-9 to TRBJ2-7; 11 positions match TRBD1. Germline loops: CDR1 SEHNR, CDR2 FQNEAQ (reference sequence). The length of the CDR3 is 14 residues. The trim removed 5 bases at V and 3 bases at J, leaving 3 bases unmatched. The CDR3 sequence: CASSPGQGVYEQYF. The DNA for the CDR3 is TGTGCCAGCAGCCCGGGACAGGGGGTCTACGAGCAGTACTTC.

The rearrangement joins TRBV11-2 to TRBJ2-4, with a possible D match to TRBD1 (5 bases). CDR1 SGHAT and CDR2 FQNNGV come from the germline V gene. The CDR3 sequence is 14 residues long. V lost 1 base and J lost 12, with 16 bases in between. The CDR3 is CASSLGRTKGTQYF. CDR3 nucleotide sequence: TGTGCCAGCAGCTTAGGTAGGACAAAAGGTACTCAGTACTTC.

The rearrangement links TRBV6-5 to TRBJ2-7, with 8 bases that match TRBD1. The V gene's germline CDR1 is MNHEY and CDR2 SVGAGI. V shed 2 bases and J 4 bases; nucleotides not matched to a gene: 1. The CDR3 length is 13 residues. The DNA of the CDR3 is TGTGCCAGCAGTTACGACAGGGGATACGAGCAGTACTTC. Translated: CASSYDRGYEQYF.

The chain has TRBV2 and TRBJ2-1; 10 bases are shared with TRBD2. The CDR3 loop spans 15 amino acids. Germline CDR1 and CDR2: SNHLY and FYNNEI. J gave up 9 bases and V 10 bases, and 15 bases lay outside the gene matches. DNA for the CDR3: TGTGCCACCTTGAGGGCCAGCGGGGGGGTAGGTGAGCAGTTCTTC. It specifies CATLRASGGVGEQFF.

This clone was seen a few times. The rearrangement joins TRBV5-6 to TRBJ1-6, with D uncertain. V dropped 4 bases and J dropped 1 base, with 15 bases sitting between them. The CDR3 has 17 residues. Germline assignment: CDR1 SGHDT and CDR2 YYEEEE. For the CDR3, the DNA is TGTGCCAGCAGCGGATCTGGGGTTAGTTCCTATAATTCACCCCTCCACTTT. This gives the protein CASSGSGVSSYNSPLHF.

The chain combines TRBV10-2 with TRBJ2-7, with D unclear. Germline V gene data show CDR1 as WSHSY and CDR2 as SAAADI. V dropped 6 bases and J dropped 6 bases, with 15 bases sitting between them. This CDR3 has 13 amino acids. The CDR3 coding sequence is TGCGCCAGCAGAGGGCAGACCATGGCCGAGCAGTACTTC. Translating it yields CASRGQTMAEQYF.

This clone was detected only a few times. The chain links TRBV7-9 to TRBJ2-1, with D hard to call. From germline, CDR1 is SEHNR and CDR2 FQNEAQ (reference sequence). The CDR3 consists of 8 residues. The germline V and J ends were trimmed by 8 bases and 14 bases, with 7 bases remaining between them. The CDR3: CASGVEFF. CDR3 coding DNA: TGTGCCAGCGGGGTTGAGTTCTTC.

The rearrangement links TRBV5-1 to TRBJ2-5; 13 bases align to TRBD2. The CDR3 has 18 amino acids. With V trimmed by 3 bases and J by 3 bases, 11 bases remained unmatched. The germline V gene encodes CDR1 SGHRS and CDR2 YFSETQ. The CDR3 is CASSSLPRTSGRKETQYF. The CDR3 nucleotides read TGCGCCAGCAGCTCCTTACCCCGGACTAGCGGGAGAAAAGAGACCCAGTACTTC.

This clone has only one observation. The chain carries TRBV19 and TRBJ2-3; 12 nucleotides agree with TRBD2. The trim removed 7 bases at V and 8 bases at J, leaving 10 bases unmatched. This CDR3 is 15 amino acids long. Per germline, CDR1 LNHDA and CDR2 SQIVND (reference sequence). In DNA form, the CDR3 reads TGTGCCAGTACCTCGCTAGCGGGGGGGCCGGGTACGCAGTATTTT. Its translation: CASTSLAGGPGTQYF.

The V call is TRBV27, the J call TRBJ1-2; weak D call: TRBD1 (6 bases). Germline V CDR1 and CDR2: MNHEY, SMNVEV (reference sequence). The CDR3 consists of 13 residues. Trimming cost V 6 bases and J 7 bases, with 15 bases left between them. The CDR3 sequence is CASSSLGAGGYTF. CDR3 nucleotides: TGTGCCAGCAGCTCGTTGGGGGCCGGTGGCTACACCTTC.

The CDR3 DNA sequence: TGTGCCATCGGGTCTACCGGACAGGGTTATGAAAAACTGTTTTTT. Its protein is CAIGSTGQGYEKLFF. The rearrangement uses TRBV10-3 and TRBJ1-4, with 8 bases identical to TRBD1. Per germline, CDR1 ENHRY and CDR2 SYGVKD. The CDR3 spans 15 residues. The J segment lost 6 bases and the V segment lost 8 bases, leaving 11 bases of the junction unmatched.

This clone was detected a few times. V gene TRBV5-1 combines with J gene TRBJ1-3; TRBD1 might be the D (5 bases). CDR1 and CDR2 (germline): SGHRS, YFSETQ. Deletions cut 7 bases from V and 0 bases from J, with 17 bases between. The CDR3 is 16 residues long. CDR3 region: CASADEQVFSGNTIYF. In DNA form, the CDR3 reads TGCGCCAGCGCGGATGAACAGGTTTTCTCTGGAAACACCATATATTTT.

V and J are TRBV7-9 and TRBJ2-1; no clear D. The CDR3 loop spans 15 amino acids. CDR1 and CDR2 from the germline V gene are SEHNR and FQNEAQ (reference sequence). The germline V and J ends were trimmed by 4 bases and 0 bases, with 10 bases remaining between them. The CDR3 loop is CASSSFQSSYNEQFF. CDR3 DNA sequence: TGTGCCAGCAGCTCCTTCCAGAGCTCCTACAATGAGCAGTTCTTC. Together with reference TRBV7-9 and TRBJ2-1, the CDR3 gives the full variable domain: DTGVSQNPRHKITKRGQNVTFRCDPISEHNRLYWYRQTLGQGPEFLTYFQNEAQLEKSRLLSDRFSAERPKGSFSTLEIQRTEQGDSAMYLCASSSFQSSYNEQFFGPGTRLTVL.

This sequence joins TRBV4-1 and TRBJ1-6, with 8 bases aligning to TRBD1. With 4 bases clipped from V and 7 bases from J, the junction kept 6 bases outside the gene matches. The CDR3 has 15 amino acids. Germline CDR1 reads MGHRA; CDR2 reads YSYEKL. CDR3 region: CASSLVRDRNSPLHF. The CDR3 nucleotides are TGCGCCAGCAGCCTGGTCCGGGACAGGAATTCACCCCTCCACTTT.

V usage is TRBV3-1 (or the pseudogene TRBV3-2) and J usage is TRBJ2-1; 14 bases agree with TRBD2. After removal of 0 bases from V and 6 bases from J, the junction contained 1 base not matched to a gene. Germline loops: CDR1 LGHDT, CDR2 YNNKEL (reference sequence). The CDR3 runs 16 residues. CDR3 coding DNA: TGTGCCAGCAGCCAAGAAGGACTAGCGGGAGGCAATGAGCAGTTCTTC. Amino acid sequence: CASSQEGLAGGNEQFF.

The chain joins TRBV9 to TRBJ2-1; TRBD1 matches 7 bases. The CDR3 extends over 15 amino acids. From germline, CDR1 is SGDLS and CDR2 YYNGEE. The J segment lost 5 bases and the V segment lost 0 bases, leaving 5 bases of the junction unmatched. The CDR3 is CASSVEGAVHNEQFF. CDR3 in DNA: TGTGCCAGCAGCGTAGAGGGGGCGGTCCACAATGAGCAGTTCTTC.

The rearrangement joins TRBV12-3 or TRBV12-4 to TRBJ1-1; a possible D gene is TRBD1 (5 bases). This CDR3 has 13 residues. V was pared by 5 bases and J by 5 bases, with 12 bases between. CDR3: CASSIHQGTEAFF. CDR3 in DNA: TGTGCCAGCAGTATCCACCAGGGTACTGAAGCTTTCTTT.

Only a few counts were recorded for this clone. The chain recombines TRBV3-1 (or the pseudogene TRBV3-2) with TRBJ1-5; D is unclear. CDR1 and CDR2 (germline): LGHDT, YNNKEL (reference sequence). Trimming left V 5 bases short and J 0 bases short, with 5 bases between. CDR3 length equals 13 residues. The CDR3 sequence is CASSADSNQPQHF. In nucleotides, the CDR3 is TGTGCCAGCAGCGCCGATAGCAATCAGCCCCAGCATTTT.

V gene TRBV5-1 combines with J gene TRBJ2-3; the match to TRBD2 covers 11 bases. The CDR3 runs to 17 residues. Germline values: CDR1 SGHRS, CDR2 YFSETQ. V lost 4 bases and J lost 6; bases outside the gene matches: 13. The CDR3 DNA sequence: TGCGCCAGCAGCCCAGGGACTAGCGGATCAGGGAGGGATACGCAGTATTTT. This gives the protein CASSPGTSGSGRDTQYF.

This chain uses TRBV29-1 with TRBJ2-1; 11 bases map to TRBD2. With V trimmed by 6 bases and J by 5 bases, 6 bases remained unmatched. Germline loops: CDR1 SQVTM, CDR2 ANQGSEA. The CDR3 is 14 amino acids. The CDR3 sequence: CSVVAGGNNNEQFF. Written as DNA, the CDR3 is TGCAGCGTCGTAGCGGGAGGGAACAACAATGAGCAGTTCTTC.

The chain recombines TRBV7-8 with TRBJ1-2; D is uncertain. The CDR3 runs to 17 residues. The V gene lost 5 bases and the J gene lost 5 bases, with 24 bases spanning the gap. Looked up from germline, CDR1 is SGHVS and CDR2 is FQNEAQ. This CDR3 is CASSPTLRGQKDYGYTF. CDR3 bases: TGTGCCAGCAGCCCTACCCTTCGTGGCCAGAAAGATTATGGCTACACCTTC.

The rearrangement uses TRBV4-2 and TRBJ1-5; TRBD1 might be the D (6 bases). CDR1 LGHNA and CDR2 YNFKEQ come from the germline V gene. The V end was cut by 1 base, the J end by 5 bases, with 15 bases between. The CDR3 is 16 residues long. This CDR3 reads CASSQVVRKGDQPQHF. Here the CDR3 DNA reads TGTGCCAGCAGCCAAGTGGTCAGGAAGGGGGATCAGCCCCAGCATTTT.

V gene TRBV19 combines with J gene TRBJ2-1; 13 bases line up with TRBD2. CDR1 and CDR2 (germline): LNHDA, SQIVND (reference sequence). The CDR3 contains 16 residues. Trimming cost V 4 bases and J 10 bases; bases outside gene matches: 10. CDR3 region: CASSNKLAGGLPEQFF. The CDR3 nucleotides read TGTGCCAGTAGTAATAAACTAGCGGGGGGGCTGCCCGAGCAGTTCTTC.

The rearrangement links TRBV6-5 to TRBJ2-5; maybe TRBD1 (5 bases). V lost 4 bases, J lost 5 bases, and 11 bases lay in between. CDR3 size: 13 residues. Germline V gene sequence: CDR1 MNHEY, CDR2 SVGAGI. The CDR3 sequence: CASSLGLRETQYF. As DNA, the CDR3 is TGTGCCAGCAGTTTGGGGCTCCGGGAGACCCAGTACTTC.

This clone has only a few counts. The V and J genes are TRBV7-6 and TRBJ2-1; 12 positions match TRBD2. The J segment lost 4 bases and the V segment lost 5 bases, leaving 12 bases of the junction unmatched. Germline CDR1 reads SGHVS; CDR2 reads FNYEAQ. The CDR3 consists of 18 residues. The CDR3 region has the DNA TGTGCCAGCAGCCCCAGGACCCAGGGGACTAGCGGGTACAATGAGCAGTTCTTC. Amino acid sequence: CASSPRTQGTSGYNEQFF.

This clone has a single count. Here the CDR3 DNA reads TGTGCCATCAGTCCGACTAGCGGGAGCAATGAGCAGTTCTTC. Protein: CAISPTSGSNEQFF. V and J are TRBV10-3 and TRBJ2-1; TRBD2 agrees at 12 bases. Germline-derived CDR1 and CDR2 are ENHRY and SYGVKD. Losses at the gene ends were 5 bases for V and 6 bases for J; bases not matched to a gene: 2. This CDR3 contains 14 residues.

The chain carries TRBV7-2 and TRBJ1-1; no clear D. The V end lost 2 bases, the J end lost 1 base, and 8 bases lay between the germline ends. There are 14 residues in the CDR3. Per germline, CDR1 SGHTA and CDR2 FQGNSA. Written as DNA, the CDR3 is TGTGCCAGCAGCTTATTGGCGGCGAACACTGAAGCTTTCTTT. Translation gives CASSLLAANTEAFF.

This rearrangement joins TRBV12-3 or TRBV12-4 to TRBJ1-2; no clear D gene. The CDR3 consists of 13 residues. With 5 bases removed from V and 7 bases from J, the gap between germline ends came to 14 bases. Here the CDR3 DNA reads TGTGCCAGCAGTCCTGCCGGGTCGCGTGGCTACACCTTC. Encoded protein: CASSPAGSRGYTF.

The rearrangement uses TRBV12-2 and TRBJ2-2. The J call could be wrong; TRBJ1-3 is a better fit for the DNA end. TRBV12-2 has pseudogene status. The CDR3 extends over 13 amino acids. The CDR3 nucleotides read TGTGCAAGTCGCTTACCTTTTATCACGGCCATATATTTT. Protein: CASRLPFITAIYF.

The chain combines TRBV9 with TRBJ1-2; TRBD1 is a possible D gene (5 bases). Germline loops: CDR1 SGDLS, CDR2 YYNGEE. The CDR3 has 14 amino acids. V was cut by 3 bases and J by 5 bases, with 14 bases left in between. The CDR3 loop is CASSATGVRYGYTF. The CDR3 DNA reads TGTGCCAGCAGCGCAACGGGGGTCCGGTATGGCTACACCTTC.